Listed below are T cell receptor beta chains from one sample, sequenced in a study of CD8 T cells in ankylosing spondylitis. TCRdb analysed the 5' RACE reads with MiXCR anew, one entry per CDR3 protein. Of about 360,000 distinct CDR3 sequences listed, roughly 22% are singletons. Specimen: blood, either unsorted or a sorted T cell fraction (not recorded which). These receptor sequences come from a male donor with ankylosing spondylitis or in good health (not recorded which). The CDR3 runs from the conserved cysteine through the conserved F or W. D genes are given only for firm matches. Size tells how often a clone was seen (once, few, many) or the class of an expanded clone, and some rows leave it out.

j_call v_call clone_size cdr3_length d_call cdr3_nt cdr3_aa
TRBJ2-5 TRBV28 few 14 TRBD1 TGTGCCAGCAGTCCACAGGGGAACCAAGAGACCCAGTACTTC CASSPQGNQETQYF
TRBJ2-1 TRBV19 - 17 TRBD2 TGTGCCAGTAGAAATAACGTGCTAGCGGTCTCCTACAATGAGCAGTTCTTC CASRNNVLAVSYNEQFF
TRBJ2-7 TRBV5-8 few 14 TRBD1 TGTGCCACCCTCAGCTTGCAGGGGGCCTACGAGCAGTACTTC CATLSLQGAYEQYF
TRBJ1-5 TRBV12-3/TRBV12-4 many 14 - TGTGCCAGCAGTCAATCGGGCCCGTCGGATTCCCAGCATTTT CASSQSGPSDSQHF
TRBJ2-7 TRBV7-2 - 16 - TGTGCCAGCAGCTTTCCCCCGGAGCAGATTACCTACGAGCAGTACTTC CASSFPPEQITYEQYF
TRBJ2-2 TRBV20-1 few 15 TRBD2 TGCAGTGCTAGGGCGAGCGGGGAGGCGACCGGGGAGCTGTTTTTT CSARASGEATGELFF
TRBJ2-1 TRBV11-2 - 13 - TGTGCCAGCAGCTTGGGCAGAAGTAATGAGCAGTTCTTC CASSLGRSNEQFF
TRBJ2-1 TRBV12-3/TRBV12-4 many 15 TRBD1 TGTGCCAGCAGTTTAAGGGACAGCCAGTACAATGAGCAGTTCTTC CASSLRDSQYNEQFF
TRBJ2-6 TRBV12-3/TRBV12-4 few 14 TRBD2 TGTGCCAGCACCGGGGGGGCTGGGGCCAACGTCCTGACTTTC CASTGGAGANVLTF
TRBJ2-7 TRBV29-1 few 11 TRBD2 TGCAGCGCCTGGGAGGGTACAGAGCAGTACTTC CSAWEGTEQYF
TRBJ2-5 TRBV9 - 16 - TGTGCCAGCACCCCCCACGGGAGCCCCCTAACGGAGACCCAGTACTTC CASTPHGSPLTETQYF
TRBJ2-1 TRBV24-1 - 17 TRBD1 TGTGCCACCAGTGCGGCGAAGGTGGGACAGGGGTGGGGTGAGCAGTTCTTC CATSAAKVGQGWGEQFF
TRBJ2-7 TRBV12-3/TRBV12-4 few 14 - TGTGCCAGCAGTTCCGGGGGTGAGGCCTACGAGCAGTACTTC CASSSGGEAYEQYF
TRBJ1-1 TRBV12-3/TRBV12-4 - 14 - TGTGCCAGCAGTTTAGGAGGTAGGAGCACTGAAGCTTTCTTT CASSLGGRSTEAFF
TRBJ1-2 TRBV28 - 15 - TGTGCCAGCAGTGAGACAGGCACTCTCGGATATGGCTACACCTTC CASSETGTLGYGYTF
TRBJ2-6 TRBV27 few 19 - TGTGCCAGCAGTTTTTTCTTGGCCAGGGATGGCACTGGGGCCAACGTCCTGACTTTC CASSFFLARDGTGANVLTF
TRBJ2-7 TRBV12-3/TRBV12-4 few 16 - TGTGCCAGCAGCCCACTAGGACAGACAGTCTCCTACGAGCAGTACTTC CASSPLGQTVSYEQYF
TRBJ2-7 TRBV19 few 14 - TGTGCCAGTAGTTGGGCAGACAGGACCTACGAGCAGTACTTC CASSWADRTYEQYF
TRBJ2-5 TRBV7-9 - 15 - TGTGCCAGCAGCTTCGGGATCCGGGGTGAGGAGACCCAGTACTTC CASSFGIRGEETQYF
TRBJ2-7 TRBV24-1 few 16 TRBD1 TGTGCCACCAGTGACGCCGGGACAGCGAGCTCCTACGAGCAGTACTTC CATSDAGTASSYEQYF
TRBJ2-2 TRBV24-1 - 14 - TGTGCCACCAGTCTGGAAGGGGGCACCGGGGAGCTGTTTTTT CATSLEGGTGELFF
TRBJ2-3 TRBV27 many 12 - TGTGCCAGCAGTTTAGTGGGAGATACGCAGTATTTT CASSLVGDTQYF
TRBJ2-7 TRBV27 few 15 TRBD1 TGTGCCAGCAGTTCTGTTGGACAGGTGATCTACGAGCAGTACTTC CASSSVGQVIYEQYF
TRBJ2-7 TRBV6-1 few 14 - TGTGCCAGCAGTGAACTGGTGGTGGCCTACGAGCAGTACTTC CASSELVVAYEQYF
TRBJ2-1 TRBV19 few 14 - TGTGCCAGTACGGCCGGGAACTCCTACAATGAGCAGTTCTTC CASTAGNSYNEQFF
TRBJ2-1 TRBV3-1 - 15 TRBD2 TGTGCCAGCAGCCAAGCTACTAGCGGGGCCGATGAGCAGTTCTTC CASSQATSGADEQFF
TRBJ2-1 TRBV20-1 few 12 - TGCAGTGCTACCCCGGGGTACAATGAGCAGTTCTTC CSATPGYNEQFF
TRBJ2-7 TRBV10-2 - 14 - TGCGCCAGCAGTGAGCCTAGCGCCTCCTACGAGCAGTACTTC CASSEPSASYEQYF
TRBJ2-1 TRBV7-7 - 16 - TGTGCCAGCAGCTTAGGTGGGACCCCGGCCTACAATGAGCAGTTCTTC CASSLGGTPAYNEQFF
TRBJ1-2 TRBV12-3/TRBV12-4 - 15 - TGTGCCAGCAGCCTCACCCCAGAGGATCTTTATGGCTACACCTTC CASSLTPEDLYGYTF
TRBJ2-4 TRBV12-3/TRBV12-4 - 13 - TGTGCCAGCATCGACGGGACAAAAAACATTCAGTACTTC CASIDGTKNIQYF
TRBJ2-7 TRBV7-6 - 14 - TGTGCCAGCAGCTTAAGTTGGCCACTCCACGAGCAGTACTTC CASSLSWPLHEQYF
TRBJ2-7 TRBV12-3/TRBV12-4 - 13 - TGTGCCAGCAGTGCCCCTGCCTTGAACGAGCAGTACTTC CASSAPALNEQYF
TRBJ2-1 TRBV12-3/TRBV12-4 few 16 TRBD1 TGTGCCAGCAGTCCCGGGACAGGGGGACCCTACAATGAGCAGTTCTTC CASSPGTGGPYNEQFF
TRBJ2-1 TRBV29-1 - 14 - TGCAGCGTTGAGGGTCGTTCGGAGAGGAATGAGCAGTTCTTC CSVEGRSERNEQFF
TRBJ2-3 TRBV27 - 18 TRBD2 TGTGCCAGCAGTTCCCCCGGACTAGCGCGGGGGAGCACAGATACGCAGTATTTT CASSSPGLARGSTDTQYF
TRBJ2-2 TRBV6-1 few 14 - TGTGCCAGCAGCCTCACCTCGGGCACCGGGGAGCTGTTTTTT CASSLTSGTGELFF
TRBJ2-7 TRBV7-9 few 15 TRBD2 TGTGCCAGCAGCTCAACTAGCGGGGACCCCTACGAGCAGTACTTC CASSSTSGDPYEQYF
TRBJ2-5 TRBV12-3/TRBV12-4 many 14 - TGTGCCAGCAGCGAGCCGGGACTCAAAGAGACCCAGTACTTC CASSEPGLKETQYF
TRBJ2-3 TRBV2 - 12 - TGTGCCAGCAGTGGTTTAAGGTATACGCAGTATTTT CASSGLRYTQYF
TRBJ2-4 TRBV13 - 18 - TGTACCCGCAGCCCGGGATTCGGGAGCCAATTAGCCAAAAACATTCAGTACTTC CTRSPGFGSQLAKNIQYF
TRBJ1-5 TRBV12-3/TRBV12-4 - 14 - TGTGCCAGCAGCAGTAGGGATAGCAATCAGCCCCAGCATTTT CASSSRDSNQPQHF
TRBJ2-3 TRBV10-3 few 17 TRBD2 TGTGCCATCAGTGAGACTAGCGGGGGGACTAGCACAGATACGCAGTATTTT CAISETSGGTSTDTQYF
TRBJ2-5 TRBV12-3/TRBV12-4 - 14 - TGTGCCAGCAGTTTCTTCAGGCCCCAAGAGACCCAGTACTTC CASSFFRPQETQYF
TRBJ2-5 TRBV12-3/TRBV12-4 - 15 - TGTGCCAGCAGCCCAGTGGAGGGGGCAAAAGAGACCCAGTACTTC CASSPVEGAKETQYF
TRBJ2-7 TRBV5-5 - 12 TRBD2 TGTGCCAGCAGCTCGGGGGGTTCCGAGCAGTACTTC CASSSGGSEQYF
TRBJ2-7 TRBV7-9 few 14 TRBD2 TGTGCCAGCAGCTCCACCTCGACTAGCGCCGAGCAGTACTTC CASSSTSTSAEQYF
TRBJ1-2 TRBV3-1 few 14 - TGTGCCAGCAGCCTCCAGACGGGGGCCTATGGCTACACCTTC CASSLQTGAYGYTF
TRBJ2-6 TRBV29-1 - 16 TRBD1 TGCAGCGCCTCCGGGACAGACCTCTCTGGGGCCAACGTCCTGACTTTC CSASGTDLSGANVLTF
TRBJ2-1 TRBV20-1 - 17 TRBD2 TGCAGTGCTAGAGAACTAGCGGGGGGGCTATCCTACAATGAGCAGTTCTTC CSARELAGGLSYNEQFF
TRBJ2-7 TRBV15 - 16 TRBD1 TGTGCCACCAGCAGAGAGGACAGGGCAGGCTCCTACGAGCAGTACTTC CATSREDRAGSYEQYF